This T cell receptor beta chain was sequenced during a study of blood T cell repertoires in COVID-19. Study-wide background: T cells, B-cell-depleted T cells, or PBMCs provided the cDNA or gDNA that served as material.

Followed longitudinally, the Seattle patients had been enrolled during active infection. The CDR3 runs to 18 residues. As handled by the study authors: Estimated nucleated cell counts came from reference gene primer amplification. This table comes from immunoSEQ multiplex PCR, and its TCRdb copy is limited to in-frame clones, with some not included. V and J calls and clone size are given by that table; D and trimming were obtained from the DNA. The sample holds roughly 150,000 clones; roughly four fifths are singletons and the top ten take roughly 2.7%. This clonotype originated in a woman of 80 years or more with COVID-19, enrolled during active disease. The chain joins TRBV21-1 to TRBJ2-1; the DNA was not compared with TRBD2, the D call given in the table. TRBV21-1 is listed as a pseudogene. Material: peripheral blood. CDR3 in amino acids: CASSKAARLSSSYNEQFF. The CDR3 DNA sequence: TGTGCCAGCAGCAAAGCGGCTAGGCTGTCGAGCTCCTACAATGAGCAGTTCTTC.